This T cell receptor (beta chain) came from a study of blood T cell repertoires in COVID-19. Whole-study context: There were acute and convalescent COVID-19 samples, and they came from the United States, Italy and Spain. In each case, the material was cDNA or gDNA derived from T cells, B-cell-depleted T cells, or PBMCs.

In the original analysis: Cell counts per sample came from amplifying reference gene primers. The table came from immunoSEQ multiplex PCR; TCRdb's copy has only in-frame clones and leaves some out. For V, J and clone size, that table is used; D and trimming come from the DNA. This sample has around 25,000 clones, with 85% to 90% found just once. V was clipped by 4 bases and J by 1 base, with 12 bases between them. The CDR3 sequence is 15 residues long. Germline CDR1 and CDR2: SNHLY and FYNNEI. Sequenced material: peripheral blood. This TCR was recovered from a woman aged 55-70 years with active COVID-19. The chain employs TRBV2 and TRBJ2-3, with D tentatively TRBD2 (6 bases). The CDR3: CASSGSQRGTDTQYF. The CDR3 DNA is TGTGCCAGCAGTGGGTCCCAGCGGGGCACAGATACGCAGTATTTT.